The sequence of this T cell receptor beta chain was determined in a study of post-analysis software for immune sequencing data. Looking at the study overall: Relapsing-remitting, secondary progressive and progressive-relapsing multiple sclerosis were all included among the disease courses. Overall study results and limits: Relative to controls, patients with multiple sclerosis showed significantly lower normalized Chao1 diversity. F measure grouped same-batch samples tightly together. The study found TRBV5-6, TRBV5-1 and TRBV20-1 among five or six TRBV segments more frequent in patients than controls.

Unique molecular identifiers were present in the TCR beta cDNA libraries. Each batch of roughly 1 to 11 million T cells produced some 450,000 cDNA molecules. TCRdb re-called the PCR reads with MiXCR, one entry per CDR3 protein. Seen here are hundreds of thousands of distinct CDR3 sequences, 25% to 30% observed once, and the top ten hold around 0.56%. To note about this clonotype: Its antigen is not known.

The CDR3 consists of 14 residues. Trimming stripped 1 base from V and 3 bases from J, with 8 bases between. This TCR came from a girl between 10 and 17 years old with multiple sclerosis. The source material was blood. This chain uses TRBV12-3 or TRBV12-4 with TRBJ2-3; D is undetermined. The CDR3 coding sequence is TGTGCCAGCAGTTTAGGTCAGACTACAGATACGCAGTATTTT. Translated, it gives CASSLGQTTDTQYF.